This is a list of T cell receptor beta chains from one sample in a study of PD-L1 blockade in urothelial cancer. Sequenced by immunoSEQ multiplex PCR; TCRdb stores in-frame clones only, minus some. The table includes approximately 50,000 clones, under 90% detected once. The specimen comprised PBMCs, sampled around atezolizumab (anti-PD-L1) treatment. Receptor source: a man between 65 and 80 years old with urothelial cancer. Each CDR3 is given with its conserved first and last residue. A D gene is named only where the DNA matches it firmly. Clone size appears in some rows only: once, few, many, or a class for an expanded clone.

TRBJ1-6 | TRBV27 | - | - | TGTGCCAGCAGTTTAGAAGGGACTTTAGATTCACCCCTCCACTTT | CASSLEGTLDSPLHF
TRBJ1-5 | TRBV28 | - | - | TGTGCCAGCACCGTGGGGAGAGGCGCCCGTCTGAGGCAGCCCCAGCATTTT | CASTVGRGARLRQPQHF
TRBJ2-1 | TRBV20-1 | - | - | TGCAGTGCCGGACTTGCCGAGCAGTTCTTC | CSAGLAEQFF
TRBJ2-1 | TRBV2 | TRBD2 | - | TGTGCCAGCAGTGAACGGGTAGCGGGGGGGAATGAGCAGTTCTTC | CASSERVAGGNEQFF
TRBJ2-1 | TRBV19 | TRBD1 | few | TGTGCCAGTGGAGACCGGGACAGGGTGGTCAATGAGCAGTTCTTC | CASGDRDRVVNEQFF
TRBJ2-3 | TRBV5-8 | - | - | TGTGCCAGCAGCTTGCAGGCAGGGGATACGCAGTATTTT | CASSLQAGDTQYF
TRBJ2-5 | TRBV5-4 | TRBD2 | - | TGTGCCAGCAGCTTGGTAGGGGAGGGAGAGACCCAGTACTTC | CASSLVGEGETQYF
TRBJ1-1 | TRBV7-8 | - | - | TGTGCCAGCAGCTCAGGAAATGAAGCTTTCTTT | CASSSGNEAFF
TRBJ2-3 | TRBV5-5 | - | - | TGTGCCAGCAGCTCTACCACAGATACGCAGTATTTT | CASSSTTDTQYF
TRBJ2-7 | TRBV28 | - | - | TGTGCCAGCAGTACCGTGAGGGAGGACGAGCAGTACTTC | CASSTVREDEQYF
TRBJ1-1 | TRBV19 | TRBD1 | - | TGTGCCAGTAGTGACGACAGGGGGCGGACTGAAGCTTTCTTT | CASSDDRGRTEAFF
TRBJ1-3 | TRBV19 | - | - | TGTGCCAGTAGTATCCCGCGCGGCTCTGGAAACACCATATATTTT | CASSIPRGSGNTIYF
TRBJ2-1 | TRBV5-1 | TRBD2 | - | TGCGCCAGCAGCCTACTGACTAGCGGGACCCCCAATGAGCAGTTCTTC | CASSLLTSGTPNEQFF
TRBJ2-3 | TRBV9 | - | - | TGTGCCAGCAGCGTAGGCTCGGCAGGGACAGATACGCAGTATTTT | CASSVGSAGTDTQYF
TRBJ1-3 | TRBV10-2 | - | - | TGCGCCAGCATTGCCCTACAGGGAAGTGGAAACACCATATATTTT | CASIALQGSGNTIYF
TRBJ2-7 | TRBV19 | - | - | TGTGCCAGTAGTATCCGGAGGGCGTTAAGTTACGAGCAGTACTTC | CASSIRRALSYEQYF
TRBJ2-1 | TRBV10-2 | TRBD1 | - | TGCGCCAGCCGTCGGGACAGCAATGAGCAGTTCTTC | CASRRDSNEQFF
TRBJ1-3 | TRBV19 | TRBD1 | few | TGTGCCAGTAGTAGTGCTCTAGGGACAGCTGGAAACACCATATATTTT | CASSSALGTAGNTIYF
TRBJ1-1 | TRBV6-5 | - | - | TGTGCCAGCAGGCGGGGGGAGGTCGCTGAAGCTTTCTTT | CASRRGEVAEAFF
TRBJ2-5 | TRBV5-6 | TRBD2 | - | TGTGCCAGCAGCCCCCGTGGTAGCGGGAGGGTAGGGACCCAGTACTTC | CASSPRGSGRVGTQYF
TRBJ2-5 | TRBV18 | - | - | TGTGCCAGCTCCCTCCTAGGACAAGAGACCCAGTACTTC | CASSLLGQETQYF
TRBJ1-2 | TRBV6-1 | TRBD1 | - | TGTGCCAGCAGACCGACAGGGGCCGGGAACTATGGCTACACCTTC | CASRPTGAGNYGYTF
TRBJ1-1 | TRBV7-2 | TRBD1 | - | TGTGCCAGCAGCCTATCGAGGGGGACAGTGGGGGAAGCTTTCTTT | CASSLSRGTVGEAFF
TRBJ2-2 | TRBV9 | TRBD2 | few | TGTGCCAGCAGCGCCACGACTAGCGGGAGGACCGGGGAGCTGTTTTTT | CASSATTSGRTGELFF
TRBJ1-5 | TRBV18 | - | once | TGTGCCAGCTCACCCCCAGGGTCGGGTAGCAATCAGCCCCAGCATTTT | CASSPPGSGSNQPQHF
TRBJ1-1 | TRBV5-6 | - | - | TGTGCCAGCAGGAACAGGATCGGAGCTGAAGCTTTCTTT | CASRNRIGAEAFF
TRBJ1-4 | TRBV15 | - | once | TGTGCCACCAGCGTCGACAGGTCACAGGGAGGGGAAAAACTGTTTTTT | CATSVDRSQGGEKLFF
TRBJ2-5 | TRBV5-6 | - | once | TGTGCCAGCAGCTCGCAAGAGACCCAGTACTTC | CASSSQETQYF
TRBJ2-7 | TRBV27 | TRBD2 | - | TGTGCCAGCCAGCCTGCCGGGACTAGTAACTACGAGCAGTACTTC | CASQPAGTSNYEQYF
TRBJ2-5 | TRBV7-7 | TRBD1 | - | TGTGCCAGCAGCTTCCAGGGGGCGGGAGAGACCCAGTACTTC | CASSFQGAGETQYF
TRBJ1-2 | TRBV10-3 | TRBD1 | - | TGTGCCATCAACCCGGGACAGGAGAATGGCTACACCTTC | CAINPGQENGYTF
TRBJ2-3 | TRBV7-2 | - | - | TGTGCCAGCAGCTTCAGGTCCCAGGCTAGCGGCACAGATACGCAGTATTTT | CASSFRSQASGTDTQYF
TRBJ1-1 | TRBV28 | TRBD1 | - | TGTGCCAGCAGCCTTCAGGGGGTGAGGATGAACACTGAAGCTTTCTTT | CASSLQGVRMNTEAFF
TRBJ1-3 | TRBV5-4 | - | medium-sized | TGTGCCAGCAGGTCAGGGGTTACGGCTGGAAACACCATATATTTT | CASRSGVTAGNTIYF
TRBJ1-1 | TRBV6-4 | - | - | TGTGCCAGCAGTGACACTAGGAACACTGAAGCTTTCTTT | CASSDTRNTEAFF
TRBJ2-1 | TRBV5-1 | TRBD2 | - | TGCGCCAGCAGCTCCCCAAGCGGGACCAATGAGCAGTTCTTC | CASSSPSGTNEQFF
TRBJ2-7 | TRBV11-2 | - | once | TGTGCCAGCAGCGTACGTATGAGGGAGTACGAGCAGTACTTC | CASSVRMREYEQYF
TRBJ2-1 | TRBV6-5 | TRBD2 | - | TGTGCCAGCAGCCCTTATAGCGGGAGCTACAATGAGCAGTTCTTC | CASSPYSGSYNEQFF
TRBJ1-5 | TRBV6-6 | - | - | TGTGCCACCTCCGGGGGTAATAGCAATCAGCCCCAGCATTTT | CATSGGNSNQPQHF
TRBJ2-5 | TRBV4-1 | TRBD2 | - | TGCGCCAGCAGCCAAGGCGGGGGGGTCCAAGAGACCCAGTACTTC | CASSQGGGVQETQYF
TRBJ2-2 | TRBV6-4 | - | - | TGTGCCAGCAGTATGCGACTGCTGAACACCGGGGAGCTGTTTTTT | CASSMRLLNTGELFF